This T cell receptor (beta chain) was captured by sequencing in a study of blood T cell repertoires in COVID-19. At the level of the study: Samples taken during acute and convalescent COVID-19 were collected in the United States, Italy and Spain. Nucleic acid was either cDNA or gDNA, and it came from T cells, B-cell-depleted T cells, or PBMCs.

Original data processing: Reference gene primer amplification in the assay estimated nucleated cell counts. Sequencing was performed with immunoSEQ multiplex PCR; in TCRdb, only in-frame clones are kept and a portion is missing. V and J calls and clone size are those listed in that table; D and trimming were worked out from the DNA. The table has hundreds of thousands of clones, around nine tenths seen once; the top ten hold about 3%. CDR1 is SGHVS, CDR2 FNYEAQ, per germline. The CDR3 totals 15 residues. V lost 5 bases to trimming and J lost 4 bases, with 14 bases between them. The origin of this receptor is a young man with active or convalescent COVID-19. The chain uses TRBV7-6 and TRBJ1-4, with unresolved D. Specimen: peripheral blood. CDR3 region: CASSATPGINEKLFF. CDR3 nucleotide sequence: TGTGCCAGCAGCGCCACTCCGGGAATTAATGAAAAACTGTTTTTT.